This is a list of T cell receptor beta chains from one sample in a study of T cell responses to AZD1222 COVID-19 vaccine. Clones were sequenced by immunoSEQ multiplex PCR, and TCRdb holds only the in-frame ones, with some missing. The profile shows about 140,000 clones, 86% of them singletons. Material: peripheral blood, obtained 28 days after the second AZD1222 dose. These receptors were collected from an adult who received the AZD1222 COVID-19 vaccine. CDR3s include the opening cysteine and the closing phenylalanine or tryptophan. A D gene is named only where the DNA matches it firmly. Expanded clones are given a class, and other clones once, few, many or no size at all.

size	D	V	J	DNA	CDR3
NA	NA	TRBV4-1	TRBJ1-5	TGCGCCAGCAGCCAAAGTCCGGGACATAGGGGATCCCAGCATTTT	CASSQSPGHRGSQHF
NA	NA	TRBV7-8	TRBJ1-4	TGTGCCAGCGCGGGGCTCAAGGTGCGGGAAAAACTGTTTTTT	CASAGLKVREKLFF
NA	TRBD1	TRBV6-6	TRBJ1-5	TGTGCCAGCAGCCTACACAGGGGTAGCAATCAGCCCCAGCATTTT	CASSLHRGSNQPQHF
few	NA	TRBV7-8	TRBJ1-3	TGTGCCAGCAGCTTAGGACAGCACCGCTCTGGAAACACCATATATTTT	CASSLGQHRSGNTIYF
NA	NA	TRBV7-2	TRBJ1-5	TGTGCCAGCAGCTTAGTTCCGGGGAGAGGCAATCAGCCCCAGCATTTT	CASSLVPGRGNQPQHF
NA	TRBD1	TRBV7-9	TRBJ1-1	TGTGCCAGCAGCCAAACAGGGGAGGGTCGAGCTTTCTTT	CASSQTGEGRAFF
NA	TRBD1	TRBV19	TRBJ2-7	TGTGCCAGTATGACGGGACAGGGAGTCGGCGAGCAGTACTTC	CASMTGQGVGEQYF
once	NA	TRBV19	TRBJ1-1	TGTGCCAGTAGTGAGGGACGGGGTCCCGGGAACACTGAAGCTTTCTTT	CASSEGRGPGNTEAFF
NA	NA	TRBV5-4	TRBJ2-5	TGTGCCAGCAGCCCAGACAGGAGTCAAGAGACCCAGTACTTC	CASSPDRSQETQYF
NA	NA	TRBV28	TRBJ2-7	TGTGCCAGCAGTTTATTGGACAGCTCCTACGAGCAGTACTTC	CASSLLDSSYEQYF
few	NA	TRBV2	TRBJ1-1	TGTGCCAGCAGTGAGAATCCGTTTGGTGGGGCCACTGAAGCTTTCTTT	CASSENPFGGATEAFF
NA	TRBD1	TRBV19	TRBJ2-3	TGTGCCTGCTCCAGGGGGGATACGCAGTATTTT	CACSRGDTQYF
NA	NA	TRBV11-2	TRBJ1-2	TGTGCCAGCAGCTTAGTTGGTGGCTACACCTTC	CASSLVGGYTF
NA	NA	TRBV11-2	TRBJ2-7	TGTGCCAGCAGCCCCTACCTCTATTACGAGCAGTACTTC	CASSPYLYYEQYF
NA	TRBD1	TRBV18	TRBJ1-3	TGTGCCAGCTCAGCACCGGGACAGGGAATCGGAAACACCATATATTTT	CASSAPGQGIGNTIYF
NA	TRBD1	TRBV3-1/TRBV3-2	TRBJ1-6	TGTGCCAGCAGCCAAGGGGGGACAGGGCTTTCACCCCTCCACTTT	CASSQGGTGLSPLHF
once	NA	TRBV19	TRBJ1-4	TGTGCCAGTAGGAAGTGGTCAACTAATGAAAAACTGTTTTTT	CASRKWSTNEKLFF
NA	NA	TRBV5-1	TRBJ2-1	TGCGCCAGCAGCTTGGTAGTGTTTAATGAGCAGTTCTTC	CASSLVVFNEQFF
few	TRBD1	TRBV28	TRBJ1-3	TGTGCCAGCAGTTTCCCAGGGGGAATAGTTTTTCGAAACACCATATATTTT	CASSFPGGIVFRNTIYF
NA	NA	TRBV18	TRBJ2-7	TGTGCCAGCTCACCTGGACGACAGGAAGACGAGCAGTACTTC	CASSPGRQEDEQYF
NA	NA	TRBV27	TRBJ1-1	TGTGCCAGCAGTCCACAGCCCAACACTGAAGCTTTCTTT	CASSPQPNTEAFF
few	TRBD1	TRBV27	TRBJ1-2	TGTGCCAGCAGTTTAAAGGGGGCCAGCTATGGCTACACCTTC	CASSLKGASYGYTF
NA	NA	TRBV6-5	TRBJ2-3	TGTGCCAGCAGTTACTCGGGGCAGCTCACAGATACGCAGTATTTT	CASSYSGQLTDTQYF
NA	NA	TRBV7-2	TRBJ2-1	TGTGCCAGCAGCTTAGTCCCGGGGTTTAATGAGCAGTTCTTC	CASSLVPGFNEQFF
once	NA	TRBV9	TRBJ1-1	TGTGCCAGCAGCGTAGATTTTGGACAGAGCTTGAACACTGAAGCTTTCTTT	CASSVDFGQSLNTEAFF
NA	NA	TRBV4-1	TRBJ1-5	TGCGCCAGCAGCCAAGATATAAACCCAAATCAGCCCCAGCATTTT	CASSQDINPNQPQHF
NA	NA	TRBV24-1	TRBJ1-4	TGTGCCACCAGTGGTGCCTCTCCAGGAGAAAAACTGTTTTTT	CATSGASPGEKLFF
few	TRBD2	TRBV4-1	TRBJ2-1	TGCGCCAGCAGCCCCTATGGACTAGCCCTCAATGAGCAGTTCTTC	CASSPYGLALNEQFF
NA	NA	TRBV9	TRBJ2-1	TGTGCCAGCAGCGGGGACTTTGGGACAGCGAGCTCCTACAATGAGCAGTTCTTC	CASSGDFGTASSYNEQFF
NA	NA	TRBV7-9	TRBJ1-2	TGTGCCAGCGGGGGTGCCTATGGCTACACCTTC	CASGGAYGYTF
NA	TRBD1	TRBV29-1	TRBJ1-2	TGCAGCGGCGGGGACAGCGGCTATGGCTACACCTTC	CSGGDSGYGYTF
NA	TRBD1	TRBV25-1	TRBJ1-2	TGTGCCAGCAGTGCGCAGGGGGCGAGGGGCTACACCTTC	CASSAQGARGYTF
NA	NA	TRBV5-1	TRBJ2-7	TGCGCCAGCAGCTTGGACAGCGGACCTGGCGAGCAGTACTTC	CASSLDSGPGEQYF
NA	TRBD1	TRBV5-1	TRBJ1-4	TGCGCCAGCAGCTTGCCCGGGACAGGGGTTGAAAAACTGTTTTTT	CASSLPGTGVEKLFF
NA	NA	TRBV30	TRBJ1-3	TGTGCCTGGAGTGTAGACATCCTCTCTGGAAACACCATATATTTT	CAWSVDILSGNTIYF
once	TRBD2	TRBV10-1	TRBJ2-7	TGCGCCAGCAGTGAGGGGACTAGCGGGGGCTACGAGCAGTACTTC	CASSEGTSGGYEQYF
NA	NA	TRBV7-6	TRBJ2-1	TGTGCCAGCAGCCCGGAAATGGGGGAATACAATGAGCAGTTCTTC	CASSPEMGEYNEQFF
once	NA	TRBV18	TRBJ1-5	TGTGCCAGCTCACCACGAGGGTATAGCAATCAGCCCCAGCATTTT	CASSPRGYSNQPQHF
NA	TRBD1	TRBV30	TRBJ1-1	TGTGCCTGGAGCCCCGGGACAGGGGGCACTGAAGCTTTCTTT	CAWSPGTGGTEAFF
NA	NA	TRBV5-6	TRBJ2-7	TGTGCCAGCAGCCCTTCTGGCCACGAGCAGTACTTC	CASSPSGHEQYF
once	TRBD1	TRBV18	TRBJ1-1	TGTGCCAGCTCGGCAACAGGGGCCACTGAAGCTTTCTTT	CASSATGATEAFF
NA	NA	TRBV2	TRBJ1-1	TGTGCCAGCAGGGACGGGAACACTGAAGCTTTCTTT	CASRDGNTEAFF